These 18 T cell receptor beta chains were sequenced from one sample in a study of shared clonotypes between healthy human individuals (dated by TCRdb to the early 2020s). The library was prepared using the immunoSEQ multiplex PCR assay. Here the immuneACCESS table is served through TCRdb, limited to in-frame sequences with V and J called. Missing clones are a known gap in these copies; in checked studies unresolved V genes cover under half, and the rest lacks a known reason. This sample comprises 2 million to 3 million clones, more than 85% of them detected only once. Jointly, the top ten make up roughly 0.36% of the sample. Sequencing was done on a sample of naive CD4+ T cells from PBMCs. What this sample's cell subset or site label stands for: CD45RA+ positively selected. These receptors all stem from a man aged 18 to 29 in good health. Some clones in this sample may be carry-over from other donors' samples.

The chain has TRBV7-2 and TRBJ1-2; tentative D call: TRBD1 (5 bases). Germline-derived CDR1 and CDR2 are SGHTA and FQGNSA. This CDR3 has 12 residues. Trimming pared 3 bases from V and 8 bases from J, leaving 10 bases between. Here the CDR3 DNA reads TGTGCCAGCAGCTTGATCGGGGCCGGCTACACCTTC. Translated, it gives CASSLIGAGYTF.

The genes are TRBV19 and TRBJ1-2; 12 bases are a match to TRBD1. The CDR3 has 15 amino acids. V dropped 10 bases and J dropped 4; count of bases not matched to a gene: 10. Germline V gene lookup returns CDR1 LNHDA and CDR2 SQIVND (reference sequence). For the CDR3, the DNA is TGTGCCACGTGGGACAGGGGGCCATCCTTCTATGGCTACACCTTC. This gives the protein CATWDRGPSFYGYTF.

V usage is TRBV7-3 and J usage is TRBJ2-3; 8 bases are a match to TRBD2. After removal of 5 bases from V and 0 bases from J, the junction contained 10 bases not matched to a gene. The CDR3 runs 17 residues. CDR1 is SGHTA and CDR2 is FQGTGA in the germline V gene. The CDR3 sequence: CASSLAGGGDSTDTQYF. The CDR3 nucleotides are TGTGCCAGCAGCCTCGCGGGGGGCGGAGACAGCACAGATACGCAGTATTTT.

This chain uses TRBV6-6 with TRBJ2-7, with 10 nucleotides matching TRBD1. The V and J ends lost 7 bases and 3 bases, in that order; junction bases with no gene match: 6. Per the germline V gene, CDR1 is MNHNY and CDR2 is SVGAGI (reference sequence). The CDR3 contains 14 residues. CDR3 bases: TGTGCCAGCACGCCCGGGACAGGGGACTACGAGCAGTACTTC. Amino acid sequence: CASTPGTGDYEQYF.

V gene TRBV27 combines with J gene TRBJ1-5; 7 positions agree with TRBD1. J was trimmed by 6 bases and V by 5 bases; bases with no gene match: 7. From germline, CDR1 is MNHEY and CDR2 SMNVEV (reference sequence). This CDR3 is built from 14 residues. This CDR3 reads CASSTGVWSQPQHF. For the CDR3, the DNA is TGTGCCAGCAGTACAGGGGTTTGGAGTCAGCCCCAGCATTTT.

The chain has TRBV18 and TRBJ1-1; D is perhaps TRBD1 (6 bases). This CDR3 region has 14 residues. The germline CDR1 and CDR2 sequences are KGHSH and LQKENI. Trimming took off 5 bases at V and 0 bases at J, with 10 bases between the two ends. CDR3 sequence reads: CASSSQGMNTEAFF. For the CDR3, the DNA is TGTGCCAGCTCATCACAGGGAATGAACACTGAAGCTTTCTTT. The full variable domain, completed using reference TRBV18 and TRBJ1-1, is NAGVMQNPRHLVRRRGQEARLRCSPMKGHSHVYWYRQLPEEGLKFMVYLQKENIIDESGMPKERFSAEFPKEGPSILRIQQVVRGDSAAYFCASSSQGMNTEAFFGQGTRLTVV.

The genes are TRBV7-3 and TRBJ2-2; D perhaps matches TRBD1 (6 bases). From germline, CDR1 is SGHTA and CDR2 FQGTGA. The V end lost 5 bases, the J end lost 2 bases, and 15 bases lay between the germline ends. The CDR3 totals 16 residues. The CDR3 is CASSLKAGDNTGELFF. CDR3 nucleotides: TGTGCCAGCAGCCTTAAAGCAGGGGACAACACCGGGGAGCTGTTTTTT.

On this clone: The sample contains more than one DNA sequence encoding this CDR3. This chain joins TRBV28 and TRBJ2-4; the D gene is possibly TRBD1 (5 bases). CDR1 and CDR2 from the germline V gene are MDHEN and SYDVKM. Trimming stripped 3 bases from V and 0 bases from J, with 9 bases between. The CDR3 loop spans 15 amino acids. The CDR3, as DNA: TGTGCCAGCAGTTTGGGGCAACTAGCCAAAAACATTCAGTACTTC. It is translated as CASSLGQLAKNIQYF.

This chain connects TRBV7-8 to TRBJ2-7; 14 nucleotides match TRBD2. This CDR3 is 18 amino acids long. In germline, CDR1 is SGHVS, CDR2 FQNEAQ. Losses at the gene ends were 3 bases for V and 6 bases for J; bases not matched to a gene: 13. The CDR3 DNA sequence: TGTGCCAGCAGCTTGTTGACTAGCGGGAGGGCCTCACCCTTCGAGCAGTACTTC. It translates to CASSLLTSGRASPFEQYF.

V and J are TRBV7-9 and TRBJ2-7; 7 bases agree with TRBD1. The CDR3 runs to 13 residues. The V gene end was trimmed by 5 bases and the J gene end by 8 bases; junction bases not matched to a gene: 9. Per germline, CDR1 SEHNR and CDR2 FQNEAQ (reference sequence). CDR3 in amino acids: CASSTNTGAKQYF. CDR3 DNA: TGTGCCAGCAGCACGAATACAGGGGCGAAGCAGTACTTC.

The rearrangement joins TRBV28 to TRBJ1-1; possible D gene TRBD1, 5 bases. The germline CDR1 and CDR2 sequences are MDHEN and SYDVKM. Trimming took off 8 bases at V and 2 bases at J, with 12 bases between the two ends. The CDR3 runs to 13 residues. The CDR3 nucleotides are TGTGCCAGCCTGGGGGACTCAAACACTGAAGCTTTCTTT. Its translation is CASLGDSNTEAFF. The whole variable domain, filled in from reference TRBV28 and TRBJ1-1, reads DVKVTQSSRYLVKRTGEKVFLECVQDMDHENMFWYRQDPGLGLRLIYFSYDVKMKEKGDIPEGYSVSREKKERFSLILESASTNQTSMYLCASLGDSNTEAFFGQGTRLTVV.

The V and J genes are TRBV6-5 and TRBJ1-5; D is ambiguous. This CDR3 is 15 amino acids long. CDR1 MNHEY and CDR2 SVGAGI come from the germline V gene. V was pared by 0 bases and J by 0 bases, with 6 bases between. The DNA for the CDR3 is TGTGCCAGCAGTTACTCCCCCCGTAGCAATCAGCCCCAGCATTTT. It translates to CASSYSPRSNQPQHF.

The gene calls are TRBV18 and TRBJ2-3; TRBD1 might be the D (6 bases). Between the trimmed V and J ends, which lost 4 bases and 1 base, there was a span of 12 bases. The germline V gene encodes CDR1 KGHSH and CDR2 LQKENI. The CDR3 runs 15 residues. CDR3 nucleotide sequence: TGTGCCAGCTCACGGACTGGGGGCGGCACAGATACGCAGTATTTT. Encoded protein: CASSRTGGGTDTQYF.

The gene calls are TRBV7-2 and TRBJ2-7; D is perhaps TRBD2 (5 bases). The germline V gene encodes CDR1 SGHTA and CDR2 FQGNSA. The CDR3 has 14 residues. Trimming took off 4 bases at V and 6 bases at J, with 16 bases between the two ends. The CDR3 nucleotides read TGTGCCAGCAGCTCGCATGCGGGTTCGGGCGAGCAGTACTTC. Its translation: CASSSHAGSGEQYF.

This clone was counted between two and nine times. The chain is built from TRBV30 and TRBJ1-1, with D tentatively TRBD1 (5 bases). The V end was cut by 5 bases, the J end by 4 bases, with 11 bases between. Germline loops: CDR1 GTSNPN, CDR2 SVGIG (reference sequence). The CDR3 extends over 12 amino acids. CDR3 DNA: TGTGCCTGGGCCAGGGACGCCACTGAAGCTTTCTTT. It specifies CAWARDATEAFF.

The rearrangement joins TRBV28 to TRBJ2-3, with D perhaps TRBD2 (6 bases). The CDR3 length is 15 residues. CDR1 and CDR2 (germline): MDHEN, SYDVKM. Trimming took 3 bases from V and 2 from J, leaving 12 bases between them. Here the CDR3 reads CASSFPSAYTDTQYF. In DNA, the CDR3 is TGTGCCAGCAGTTTTCCTAGCGCTTACACAGATACGCAGTATTTT. Full variable domain (missing parts from reference TRBV28 and TRBJ2-3): DVKVTQSSRYLVKRTGEKVFLECVQDMDHENMFWYRQDPGLGLRLIYFSYDVKMKEKGDIPEGYSVSREKKERFSLILESASTNQTSMYLCASSFPSAYTDTQYFGPGTRLTVL.

On this clone: This specimen includes other DNA sequences encoding the same CDR3. The chain uses TRBV28 and TRBJ2-1; D gene uncertain. This CDR3 region has 12 residues. V was pared by 3 bases and J by 4 bases, with 4 bases between. CDR1 is MDHEN, CDR2 SYDVKM, per germline. The CDR3 bases are TGTGCCAGCAGTTTTGGATACAATGAGCAGTTCTTC. Amino acid sequence: CASSFGYNEQFF.

As to this clone: This sample includes further DNA sequences coding for the same CDR3. CDR3 sequence (DNA): TGCAGTGCTAGAGATTTGGTTGAGCAGTTCTTC. It is translated as CSARDLVEQFF. This chain uses TRBV20-1 with TRBJ2-1; no firm D call. V dropped 0 bases and J dropped 9 bases, with 6 bases sitting between them. Germline V gene lookup returns CDR1 DFQATT and CDR2 SNEGSKA (reference sequence). CDR3 length: 11 amino acids.